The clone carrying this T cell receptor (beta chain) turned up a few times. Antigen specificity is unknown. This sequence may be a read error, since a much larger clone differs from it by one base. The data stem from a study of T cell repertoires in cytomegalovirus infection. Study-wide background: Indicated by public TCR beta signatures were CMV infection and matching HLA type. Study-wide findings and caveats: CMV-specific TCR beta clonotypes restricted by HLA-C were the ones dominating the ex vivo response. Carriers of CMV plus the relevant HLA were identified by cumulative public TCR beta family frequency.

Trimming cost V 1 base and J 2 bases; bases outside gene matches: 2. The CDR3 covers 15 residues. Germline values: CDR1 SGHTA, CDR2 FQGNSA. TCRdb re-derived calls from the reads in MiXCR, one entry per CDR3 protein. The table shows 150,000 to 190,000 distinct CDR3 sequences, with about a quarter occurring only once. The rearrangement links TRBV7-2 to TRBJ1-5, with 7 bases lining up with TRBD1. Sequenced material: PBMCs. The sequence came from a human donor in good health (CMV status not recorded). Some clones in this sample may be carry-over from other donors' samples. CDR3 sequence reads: CASSLGGTGNQPQHF. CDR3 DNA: TGTGCCAGCAGCTTAGGAGGGACAGGCAATCAGCCCCAGCATTTT.